The clone carrying this T cell receptor (beta chain) is judged medium-sized (0.01 to 0.1%). Repertoires were generated with immunoSEQ multiplex PCR, while TCRdb's copy carries only in-frame clones and drops some. In the table there are 15,000 to 20,000 clones, over 60% of which are singletons. The CDR3 is made up of 14 amino acids. Looked up from germline, CDR1 is GTSNPN and CDR2 is SVGIG (reference sequence). The V gene end was trimmed by 0 bases and the J gene end by 8 bases; junction bases not matched to a gene: 9. This specimen comes from a study of PD-1 and CTLA-4 blockade in melanoma. The specimen was CD8+ T cells from peripheral blood, collected before anti-PD-1 treatment. The TCR comes from a human donor with melanoma. The chain employs TRBV30 and TRBJ1-1; 7 nucleotides match TRBD1. The CDR3 protein is CAWSVQTGTLEAFF. DNA of the CDR3: TGTGCCTGGAGTGTTCAGACAGGGACCCTAGAAGCTTTCTTT.